A single T cell receptor (beta chain) is shown here with its context. This clonotype occurred many times. The antigen it recognizes is unknown. Per-nucleotide qualities are absent, and no much larger clonotype sits a single base away. These data are taken from a study of blood T cells in healthy people across ages (dated by TCRdb to 2015 to 2017). About the full investigation: Template switching captured roughly one uniquely barcoded TCR beta cDNA molecule per two T cells in model experiments. Two additional independent replicas of 1 million unique cDNA reads from the same blood draw were analyzed for two donors (one aged 18 to 30 and one aged 80 or older). The donors were split into four age groups: young (average about 15 years), middle-aged (around 40), aged (more than 55) and long-lived (roughly 77). To avoid experimental bias, donors of different ages were spread randomly across the sequencing lanes. Age-related changes in TCR beta repertoire diversity were measured in the study by deep sequencing normalized with unique cDNA molecular identifiers. What the authors observed across the whole study: As age increased, observed TCR beta diversity per million T cells dropped in a roughly linear way, and a significant reduction was already evident by age about 40. Estimates of total diversity from one million sequenced T cells were regarded as lower bounds and underestimates. Donor CMV infection status was unknown, potentially confounding age-related changes in expanded clonotypes. Conclusive comparison of naive and antigen-experienced compartments was prevented by the profiling of bulk unsorted PBMCs. Observed TCR beta diversity correlated strongly with the percentage of naive T cells measured by flow cytometry. Compared with the aged group, more naive CD4+ T cells, fewer expanded clones and increased TCR diversity were shown by the long-lived group, suggesting age selection.

Library preparation employed 5' RACE. This sample was sequenced with an Illumina HiSeq 2500. A second PCR of about 7 to 12 cycles was run with a J-beta primer mix and a sample-barcoded 5' primer. A template-switch 5' adaptor carrying 12 random nucleotides introduced a unique molecular identifier onto each TCR beta cDNA molecule. Each sample yielded at least 2.5 million CDR3-containing paired-end reads. All of the RNA was converted into first-strand cDNA using the Mint cDNA synthesis kit, with a TRBC-specific oligonucleotide serving as the primer. All cDNA was treated with uracil-DNA glycosylase and then went through a first 18-cycle PCR with the universal primers M1SS and BC2_uni_R. Regarding the original processing steps: Each sample was normalized by randomly selecting 1 million high-quality reads, each carrying a distinct molecular identifier. Reads sharing molecular identifiers were discarded rather than binned into consensus sequences. MiTCR, run with a Q25 quality threshold and the strictest error-elimination algorithm, handled CDR3 identification, clonotype clustering and error correction. Lower-bound total TCR beta diversity was estimated with a nonparametric unseen species model using Euler transformation. The public reads were reprocessed in TCRdb via fastp at Q25 and MiXCR, keeping in-frame beta chains. Rows merge per CDR3 protein into single entries with the most common DNA and genes. The V and J calls reflect TCRdb's pipeline rather than the authors' work. The sample table contains 590,000 or so distinct CDR3 sequences; only one count was recorded for 25% to 30% of them. The leading ten clones occupy about a sixth of the sample.

Systemically healthy Caucasian individuals from Russia, 39 in total and aged about 6 to 100 years, were included as donors. Each donor gave about 11 milliliters of peripheral blood, drawn into EDTA-treated Vacutainer tubes. Ficoll-Paque density-gradient centrifugation was used to isolate PBMCs, with at least 6.5 million obtained per sample. Trizol reagent was used to extract total RNA from PBMCs, with at least 5 micrograms per sample. For every donor, an aliquot of PBMCs went through flow cytometry to measure the percentages of naive CD45RAhigh/CD27high T cells. CDR1 and CDR2, per the germline V gene (reference sequence), are DFQATT and SNEGSKA. The germline V and J ends show losses of 5 bases and 5 bases respectively, and no gene match explains 9 bases of the junction. CDR3 length: 15 amino acids, cysteine to phenylalanine. The entry retains the CDR3 DNA only, 45 bases that are in frame from base 1.

The chain employs TRBV20-1 and TRBJ2-5; 12 middle bases align to TRBD1. Input material: blood. This clonotype was sampled from a woman of 80 years or more in good health. The DNA reads as follows: TGCAGTGCTGAGGGGGACAGGGGGCGAGGGGAGACCCAGTACTTC. Its translation is CSAEGDRGRGETQYF.